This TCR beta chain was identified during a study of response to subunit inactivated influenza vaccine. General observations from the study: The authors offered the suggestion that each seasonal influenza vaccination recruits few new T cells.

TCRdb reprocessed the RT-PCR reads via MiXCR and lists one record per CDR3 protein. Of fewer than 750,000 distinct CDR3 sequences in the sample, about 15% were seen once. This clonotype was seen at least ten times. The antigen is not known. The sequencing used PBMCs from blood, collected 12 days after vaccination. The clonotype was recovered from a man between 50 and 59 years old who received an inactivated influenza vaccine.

The CDR3 DNA reads as TGCAGTGCTATCAGGGACAGAGATAATTCACCCCTCCACTTT. Encoded protein: CSAIRDRDNSPLHF. This rearrangement joins TRBV20-1 to TRBJ1-6, with 7 bases lining up with TRBD1. In germline, CDR1 is DFQATT, CDR2 SNEGSKA (reference sequence). The J segment lost 5 bases and the V segment lost 4 bases, leaving 5 bases of the junction unmatched. The CDR3 has 14 amino acids.